One sample yielded the 24 T cell receptor beta chains listed below, sequenced in a study of OX40 agonist ivuxolimab in advanced cancers. Using immunoSEQ multiplex PCR, the repertoire was profiled, and TCRdb retains in-frame clones only, with some absent. The sample has 58,000 or so clones; around 86% are singletons. This material consisted of CD4+ or CD8+ T cells sorted from blood, taken in a trial of the OX40 agonist ivuxolimab. The receptors were gathered from an adult with an advanced solid tumor such as melanoma, head and neck, liver or kidney cancer.

The chain joins TRBV6-4 to TRBJ2-2, with D possibly matching TRBD1 (5 bases). This CDR3 is 14 amino acids long. Trimming shortened V by 5 bases and J by 5 bases, and 12 bases separated the two germline ends. The germline V gene encodes CDR1 MRHNA and CDR2 SNTAGT. The DNA for the CDR3 is TGTGCCAGCAGTTCGCAGGGTTGGACCGGGGAGCTGTTTTTT. It translates to CASSSQGWTGELFF.

The chain links TRBV19 to TRBJ2-2; 9 bases map to TRBD2. The CDR3 runs to 19 residues. V trimming: 1 base; J trimming: 0 bases; junction bases outside the gene matches: 9. The germline CDR1 and CDR2 sequences are LNHDA and SQIVND (reference sequence). CDR3 DNA sequence: TGTGCCAGTAGTATAGGGGCTAGCGGGGACCTTGCGAACACCGGGGAGCTGTTTTTT. Protein: CASSIGASGDLANTGELFF.

The chain recombines TRBV19 with TRBJ1-5; 7 bases fit TRBD1. CDR1 and CDR2 from the germline V gene are LNHDA and SQIVND (reference sequence). The V gene end was trimmed by 7 bases and the J gene end by 2 bases; junction bases not matched to a gene: 8. This CDR3 has 15 amino acids. The CDR3 is CASKGGRGRNQPQHF. The CDR3, as DNA: TGTGCCAGTAAAGGGGGCAGGGGTCGCAATCAGCCCCAGCATTTT.

The chain combines TRBV11-2 with TRBJ2-7; 9 bases map to TRBD2. Looked up from germline, CDR1 is SGHAT and CDR2 is FQNNGV. CDR3 length equals 15 residues. V was pared by 0 bases and J by 2 bases, with 2 bases of the junction left unmatched. The CDR3 coding sequence is TGTGCCAGCAGCTTAGAGGCGGGAGGGACCTACGAGCAGTACTTC. Residues: CASSLEAGGTYEQYF. Using reference TRBV11-2 and TRBJ2-7 for the parts outside the CDR3, the full variable domain is EAGVAQSPRYKIIEKRQSVAFWCNPISGHATLYWYQQILGQGPKLLIQFQNNGVVDDSQLPKDRFSAERLKGVDSTLKIQPAKLEDSAVYLCASSLEAGGTYEQYFGPGTRLTVT.

On this clone: A read error may account for a junction end that differs from germline. The J gene is TRBJ1-2, the V gene TRBV28, with D perhaps matching TRBD1 (5 bases). The CDR3 consists of 13 residues. Germline assignment: CDR1 MDHEN and CDR2 SYDVKM. Here the CDR3 reads CASSFQGNHGYTF. The CDR3 nucleotides read TGTGCCAGCAGTTTCCAGGGTAACCATGGCTACACCTTC.

The chain links TRBV27 to TRBJ1-5; no clear D gene. Trimming pared 5 bases from V and 2 bases from J, leaving 10 bases between. The germline gives CDR1 MNHEY, CDR2 SMNVEV (reference sequence). The CDR3 consists of 14 residues. The CDR3 is CASSVQNGNQPQHF. The CDR3 region has the DNA TGTGCCAGCAGTGTACAGAATGGCAATCAGCCCCAGCATTTT.

This chain joins TRBV2 and TRBJ2-3, with TRBD2 matching 8 bases. CDR3 size: 15 residues. Trimming removed 6 bases from V and 0 bases from J; junction bases left unmatched: 5. Germline values: CDR1 SNHLY, CDR2 FYNNEI. CDR3 amino acids: CASRPTSVSTDTQYF. CDR3 DNA: TGTGCCAGCAGACCGACTAGCGTTAGCACAGATACGCAGTATTTT.

A single count supports this clone. J is TRBJ2-1 and V is TRBV5-1; weak D call: TRBD2 (5 bases). Germline-derived CDR1 and CDR2 are SGHRS and YFSETQ. The CDR3 is 14 residues long. Trimming took 4 bases from V and 9 from J, leaving 17 bases between them. The CDR3: CASSGGVPGSEQFF. CDR3 in DNA: TGCGCCAGCAGCGGTGGGGTCCCGGGGTCTGAGCAGTTCTTC.

As regards this clone: The same CDR3 arises from other DNA sequences in this sample as well. The chain recombines TRBV6-1 with TRBJ1-5; D uncertain. CDR3 size: 14 residues. V was shortened by 4 bases and J by 0 bases, with 7 bases between the two germline ends. Per the germline V gene, CDR1 is MNHNS and CDR2 is SASEGT. CDR3 loop: CASSVSDSNQPQHF. In nucleotides, the CDR3 is TGTGCCAGCAGTGTCAGCGATAGCAATCAGCCCCAGCATTTT.

V and J are TRBV19 and TRBJ2-2; D might be TRBD1 or TRBD2, each matching 5 bases. The CDR3 contains 14 residues. Trimming took 8 bases from V and 5 from J, leaving 15 bases between them. From germline, CDR1 is LNHDA and CDR2 SQIVND (reference sequence). CDR3 DNA: TGTGCCAGTGGGGCGAGCTGGAGGACCGGGGAGCTGTTTTTT. It translates to CASGASWRTGELFF.

This sequence joins TRBV4-1 and TRBJ2-2; perhaps TRBD1 as D (6 bases). The CDR3 has 16 residues. Trimming stripped 0 bases from V and 1 base from J, with 9 bases between. Germline values: CDR1 MGHRA, CDR2 YSYEKL. CDR3 DNA sequence: TGCGCCAGCAGCCAAGAGGTCAGGGGGAACACCGGGGAGCTGTTTTTT. As protein: CASSQEVRGNTGELFF.

The chain's CDR3 is CASRRTGPAFF. The CDR3 DNA is TGTGCCAGCAGAAGGACAGGGCCAGCTTTCTTT. The chain recombines TRBV2 with TRBJ1-1; 8 bases are a match to TRBD1. The germline CDR1 and CDR2 sequences are SNHLY and FYNNEI. The V segment lost 6 bases and the J segment 10 bases; nucleotides outside the gene matches: 4. The CDR3 has 11 amino acids. Full variable domain (outside the CDR3, taken from reference TRBV2 and TRBJ1-1): EPEVTQTPSHQVTQMGQEVILRCVPISNHLYFYWYRQILGQKVEFLVSFYNNEISEKSEIFDDQFSVERPDGSNFTLKIRSTKLEDSAMYFCASRRTGPAFFGQGTRLTVV.

The rearrangement links TRBV5-1 to TRBJ2-5; 12 bases are shared with TRBD1. There are 15 residues in the CDR3. Germline CDR1 SGHRS, CDR2 YFSETQ. After removal of 4 bases from V and 5 bases from J, the junction contained 6 bases not matched to a gene. CDR3 in amino acids: CASSGGTGGLETQYF. DNA of the CDR3: TGCGCCAGCAGCGGGGGGACAGGGGGCTTGGAGACCCAGTACTTC.

This clone came up a few times. The chain links TRBV10-3 to TRBJ2-1; TRBD1 matches 8 bases. V gave up 9 bases and J gave up 6 bases; unmatched junction bases: 16. CDR1 is ENHRY and CDR2 is SYGVKD in the germline V gene. This CDR3 contains 16 residues. The CDR3 DNA reads as TGTGCCATTTCCACTCAGGGGGCGACCCCGCCCAATGAGCAGTTCTTC. Translating gives CAISTQGATPPNEQFF.

The chain couples TRBV27 to TRBJ2-5; 9 nucleotides line up with TRBD1. The J call may be in error: the DNA end matches TRBJ2-7 better. Germline values: CDR1 MNHEY, CDR2 SMNVEV (reference sequence). The CDR3 is made up of 16 amino acids. The DNA for the CDR3 is TGTGCCAGCAGTTTAAGGGTCGGGACAGGGACCTACGAGCAGTACTTC. This codes for CASSLRVGTGTYEQYF.

The chain uses TRBV10-2 and TRBJ2-3, with D possibly matching TRBD2 (6 bases). Per germline, CDR1 WSHSY and CDR2 SAAADI. Between the trimmed V and J ends, which lost 7 bases and 0 bases, there was a span of 17 bases. There are 16 residues in the CDR3. The CDR3 DNA reads TGCGCCAGCAACCCCCTCGGGGCGGGGAGCACAGATACGCAGTATTTT. Translating gives CASNPLGAGSTDTQYF.

This clone showed up just a few times. The chain links TRBV6-1 to TRBJ1-5; no clear D gene. The V gene's germline CDR1 is MNHNS and CDR2 SASEGT. The CDR3 length is 12 residues. The ends were cut back, 2 bases at V and 5 bases at J, with 4 bases in the middle. The DNA of the CDR3 is TGTGCCAGCAGTGAACAAGATCAGCCCCAGCATTTT. Protein product: CASSEQDQPQHF.

The chain couples TRBV7-9 to TRBJ2-1, with TRBD2 identical over 7 bases. CDR3 size: 16 residues. Germline CDR1 is SEHNR and CDR2 is FQNEAQ (reference sequence). The J segment lost 4 bases and the V segment lost 4 bases, leaving 10 bases of the junction unmatched. The CDR3 nucleotides are TGTGCCAGCAGCTCCTCCCTAGCGGAGATGTACAATGAGCAGTTCTTC. Its translation: CASSSSLAEMYNEQFF. Filled out from reference TRBV7-9 and TRBJ2-1, the complete variable domain reads DTGVSQNPRHKITKRGQNVTFRCDPISEHNRLYWYRQTLGQGPEFLTYFQNEAQLEKSRLLSDRFSAERPKGSFSTLEIQRTEQGDSAMYLCASSSSLAEMYNEQFFGPGTRLTVL.

The genes are TRBV6-5 and TRBJ2-1, with D perhaps TRBD2 (6 bases). The CDR3 covers 14 residues. Trimming stripped 4 bases from V and 3 bases from J, with 10 bases between. The germline CDR1 and CDR2 sequences are MNHEY and SVGAGI. The CDR3 bases are TGTGCCAGCAGTTCCGGGGGAGGCTACAATGAGCAGTTCTTC. It encodes CASSSGGGYNEQFF.

The chain employs TRBV5-4 and TRBJ2-3; D is tentatively TRBD1 or TRBD2 (6 bases each). Germline assignment: CDR1 SGHNT and CDR2 YYREEE (reference sequence). Trimming removed 2 bases at V and 0 bases at J, with 10 bases between. CDR3 length: 15 amino acids. CDR3 in amino acids: CASSFGGGSTDTQYF. The DNA of the CDR3 is TGTGCCAGCAGCTTTGGAGGGGGAAGCACAGATACGCAGTATTTT.

V usage is TRBV6-5 and J usage is TRBJ2-2, with TRBD1 matching 8 bases. Trimming at V came to 4 bases and at J to 1 base, leaving 2 bases not matched to a gene. This CDR3 has 15 residues. Germline V lookup: CDR1 MNHEY, CDR2 SVGAGI. CDR3 sequence reads: CASSSGTGNTGELFF. The DNA for the CDR3 is TGTGCCAGCAGTTCGGGGACAGGGAACACCGGGGAGCTGTTTTTT.

The J gene is TRBJ1-5, the V gene TRBV4-2, with D possibly matching TRBD1 (6 bases). Trimming pared 0 bases from V and 6 bases from J, leaving 12 bases between. The CDR3 contains 15 residues. CDR1 and CDR2 (germline): LGHNA, YNFKEQ. CDR3 amino acids: CASSQDPQGSQPQHF. For the CDR3, the DNA is TGTGCCAGCAGCCAAGATCCACAGGGCAGTCAGCCCCAGCATTTT.

The chain is built from TRBV11-2 and TRBJ2-2, with D uncertain. Germline V lookup: CDR1 SGHAT, CDR2 FQNNGV. The V and J ends lost 0 bases and 4 bases respectively, with 9 bases between them. The length of the CDR3 is 15 residues. The CDR3 reads CASSLDLGRTGELFF. As DNA, the CDR3 is TGTGCCAGCAGCTTAGATCTAGGCCGCACCGGGGAGCTGTTTTTT.

This clone came up once. The V and J genes are TRBV6-1 and TRBJ1-5, with D unresolved. This CDR3 region has 13 residues. Germline values: CDR1 MNHNS, CDR2 SASEGT. V lost 1 base and J 6 bases, leaving 7 bases between the germline ends. The CDR3 DNA follows: TGTGCCAGCAGTGAAGGTGGAGTTCAGCCCCAGCATTTT. Its protein product is CASSEGGVQPQHF.